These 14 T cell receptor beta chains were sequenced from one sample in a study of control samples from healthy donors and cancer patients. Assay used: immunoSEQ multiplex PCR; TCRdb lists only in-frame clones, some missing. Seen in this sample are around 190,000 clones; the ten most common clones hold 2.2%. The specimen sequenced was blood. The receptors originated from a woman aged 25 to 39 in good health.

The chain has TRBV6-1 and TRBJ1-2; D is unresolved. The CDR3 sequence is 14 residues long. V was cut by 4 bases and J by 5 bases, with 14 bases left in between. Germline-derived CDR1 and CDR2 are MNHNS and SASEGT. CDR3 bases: TGTGCCAGCAGTGGAGCCGACGGCCCTTATGGCTACACCTTC. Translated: CASSGADGPYGYTF.

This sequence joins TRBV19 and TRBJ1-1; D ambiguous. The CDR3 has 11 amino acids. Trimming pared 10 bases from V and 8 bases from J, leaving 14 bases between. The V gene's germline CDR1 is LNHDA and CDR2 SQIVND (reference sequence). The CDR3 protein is CAIRNGVEAFF. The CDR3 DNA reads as TGTGCCATTAGGAACGGGGTCGAAGCTTTCTTT.

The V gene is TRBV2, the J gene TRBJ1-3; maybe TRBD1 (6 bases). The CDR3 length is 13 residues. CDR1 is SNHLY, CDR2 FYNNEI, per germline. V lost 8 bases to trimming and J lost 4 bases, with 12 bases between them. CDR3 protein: CASRGTTGNTIYF. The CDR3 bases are TGTGCCAGCCGGGGGACAACAGGAAACACCATATATTTT.

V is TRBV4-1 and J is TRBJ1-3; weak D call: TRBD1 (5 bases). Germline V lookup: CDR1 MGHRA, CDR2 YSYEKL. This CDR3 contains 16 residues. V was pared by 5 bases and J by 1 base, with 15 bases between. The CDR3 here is CASSSPIRGSGNTIYF. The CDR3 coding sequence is TGCGCCAGCAGCTCTCCCATTCGGGGGTCTGGAAACACCATATATTTT.

In nucleotides, the CDR3 is TGTGCCAGCAGTTTATTTTACAGGGCCCAGCCCCAGCATTTT. This translates into CASSLFYRAQPQHF. The chain is built from TRBV27 and TRBJ1-5, with D tentatively TRBD1 (6 bases). This CDR3 spans 14 amino acids. Trimming cost V 1 base and J 7 bases, with 11 bases left between them. Germline lookup yields CDR1 MNHEY and CDR2 SMNVEV (reference sequence).

CDR3 in DNA: TGCGCCAGCAGTGTACAGGGAAGTTCACCCCTCCACTTT. This codes for CASSVQGSSPLHF. J is TRBJ1-6 and V is TRBV10-2, with D possibly TRBD1 on 6 matching bases. Per germline, CDR1 WSHSY and CDR2 SAAADI. The CDR3 has 13 residues. V was cut by 4 bases and J by 9 bases, with 10 bases left in between.

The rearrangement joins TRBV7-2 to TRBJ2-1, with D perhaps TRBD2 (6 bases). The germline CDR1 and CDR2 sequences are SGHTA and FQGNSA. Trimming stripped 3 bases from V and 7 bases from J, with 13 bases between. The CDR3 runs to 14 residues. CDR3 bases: TGTGCCAGCAGCTTTACGACGGGGGAGAATGAGCAGTTCTTC. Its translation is CASSFTTGENEQFF.

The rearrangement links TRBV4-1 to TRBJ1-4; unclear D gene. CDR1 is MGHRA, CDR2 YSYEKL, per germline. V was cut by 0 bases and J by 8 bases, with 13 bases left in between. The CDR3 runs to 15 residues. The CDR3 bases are TGCGCCAGCAGCCAAGAAACGTCCGGGCGGGAAAAACTGTTTTTT. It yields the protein CASSQETSGREKLFF.

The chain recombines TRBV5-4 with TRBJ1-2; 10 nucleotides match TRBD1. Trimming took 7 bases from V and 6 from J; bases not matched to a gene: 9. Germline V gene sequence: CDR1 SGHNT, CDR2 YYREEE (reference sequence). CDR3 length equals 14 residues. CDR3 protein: CASQQGQGLDGYTF. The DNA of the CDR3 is TGTGCCAGCCAACAGGGACAGGGGTTGGATGGCTACACCTTC.

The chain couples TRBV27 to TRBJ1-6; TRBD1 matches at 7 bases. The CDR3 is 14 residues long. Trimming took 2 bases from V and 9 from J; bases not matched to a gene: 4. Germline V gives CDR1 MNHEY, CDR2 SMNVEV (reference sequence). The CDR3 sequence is CASSLKGASSPLHF. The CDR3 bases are TGTGCCAGCAGTTTAAAGGGGGCGTCTTCACCCCTCCACTTT.

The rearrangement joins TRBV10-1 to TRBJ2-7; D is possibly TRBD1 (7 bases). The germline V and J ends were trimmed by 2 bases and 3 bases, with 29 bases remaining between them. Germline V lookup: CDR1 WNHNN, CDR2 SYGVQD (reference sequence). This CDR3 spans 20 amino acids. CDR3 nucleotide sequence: TGCGCCAGCAGTGAGGAAGTGACAGGGAGGAGTACAAGTGAAGGCTACGAGCAGTACTTC. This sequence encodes CASSEEVTGRSTSEGYEQYF.

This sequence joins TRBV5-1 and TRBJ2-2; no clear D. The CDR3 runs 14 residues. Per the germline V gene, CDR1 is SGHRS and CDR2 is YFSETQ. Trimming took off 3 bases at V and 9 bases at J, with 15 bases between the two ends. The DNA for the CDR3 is TGCGCCAGCAGCTCAGGTCAGAGTCCCCGGGAGCTGTTTTTT. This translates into CASSSGQSPRELFF.

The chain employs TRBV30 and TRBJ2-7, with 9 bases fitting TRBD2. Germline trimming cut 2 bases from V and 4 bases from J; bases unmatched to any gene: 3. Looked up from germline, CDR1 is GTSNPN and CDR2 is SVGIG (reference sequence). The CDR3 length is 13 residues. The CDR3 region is CAWSISGGYEQYF. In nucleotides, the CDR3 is TGTGCCTGGAGTATTAGCGGGGGATACGAGCAGTACTTC.

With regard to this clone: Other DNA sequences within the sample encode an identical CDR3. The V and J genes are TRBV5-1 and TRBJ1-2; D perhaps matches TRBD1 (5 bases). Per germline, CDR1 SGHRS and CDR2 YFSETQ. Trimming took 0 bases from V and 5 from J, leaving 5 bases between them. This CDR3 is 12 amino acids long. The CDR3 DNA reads TGCGCCAGCAGCTTGGGGGGGTATGGCTACACCTTC. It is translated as CASSLGGYGYTF. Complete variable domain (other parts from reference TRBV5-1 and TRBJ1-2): KAGVTQTPRYLIKTRGQQVTLSCSPISGHRSVSWYQQTPGQGLQFLFEYFSETQRNKGNFPGRFSGRQFSNSRSEMNVSTLELGDSALYLCASSLGGYGYTFGSGTRLTVV.